A selection of T cell receptor beta chains follows, all from one sample in a study of cytomegalovirus exposure and HLA in healthy donors. Sequenced by immunoSEQ multiplex PCR; TCRdb stores in-frame clones only, minus some. The sample yields about 98,000 clones, roughly 81% seen once. The sample consisted of PBMCs. Receptor source: a man in his forties or fifties in good health and CMV-seronegative. The CDR3 runs from the conserved cysteine through the conserved F or W. The D gene is left open where the match is weak. Clone size is shown for a subset of rows, as once, few, many or a class of expanded clone.

d_gene	abundance	v_gene	j_gene	CDR3aa	CDR3nt
.	.	TRBV5-6	TRBJ1-1	CASSLRQGNTEAFF	TGTGCCAGCAGCTTGCGGCAGGGGAACACTGAAGCTTTCTTT
TRBD1	.	TRBV6-1	TRBJ2-7	CATEMSGQDEQYF	TGTGCCACCGAGATGAGCGGACAGGACGAGCAGTACTTC
TRBD1	.	TRBV7-9	TRBJ1-1	CASSLVSGQGIYTEAFF	TGTGCCAGCAGCTTAGTTTCCGGACAGGGCATTTATACTGAAGCTTTCTTT
.	.	TRBV4-1	TRBJ1-6	CASSQEVLGQHLRYSPLHF	TGCGCCAGCAGCCAAGAGGTTTTAGGACAGCACCTCCGGTATTCACCCCTCCACTTT
.	.	TRBV2	TRBJ2-5	CASRPGGGGETQYF	TGTGCCAGCAGGCCCGGGGGTGGTGGGGAGACCCAGTACTTC
.	.	TRBV18	TRBJ1-5	CASSQGYSNQPQHF	TGTGCCAGCTCTCAGGGTTATAGCAATCAGCCCCAGCATTTT
TRBD1	.	TRBV11-1	TRBJ2-6	CASSLGTGNSGANVLTF	TGTGCCAGCAGCTTAGGGACAGGGAATTCTGGGGCCAACGTCCTGACTTTC
.	once	TRBV11-2	TRBJ1-1	CASSYRNTEAFF	TGTGCCAGCAGCTACAGGAACACTGAAGCTTTCTTT
.	.	TRBV27	TRBJ1-5	CASSLRQDIEPQHF	TGTGCCAGCAGTTTAAGACAGGACATTGAGCCCCAGCATTTT
.	.	TRBV4-1	TRBJ1-5	CASSATPRGRSNQPQHF	TGCGCCAGCAGCGCGACTCCGAGGGGGAGAAGCAATCAGCCCCAGCATTTT
TRBD1	.	TRBV7-9	TRBJ1-2	CASSSPTGASAGYTF	TGTGCCAGCAGCTCTCCTACAGGGGCCTCCGCTGGCTACACCTTC
TRBD2	.	TRBV11-1	TRBJ2-5	CASSWTSGGLETQYF	TGTGCCAGCAGCTGGACTAGCGGGGGGCTGGAGACCCAGTACTTC
.	.	TRBV11-2	TRBJ2-7	CASSQGMEQYF	TGTGCCAGCAGCCAGGGGATGGAGCAGTACTTC
TRBD1	.	TRBV2	TRBJ2-2	CASTDREVTGELFF	TGTGCCAGCACCGACAGGGAAGTCACCGGGGAGCTGTTTTTT
.	.	TRBV6-1	TRBJ1-1	CASSDRERSVNTEAFF	TGTGCCAGCAGTGACAGGGAAAGGTCAGTGAACACTGAAGCTTTCTTT
.	few	TRBV13	TRBJ1-6	CASSLVSPGANNSPLHF	TGTGCCAGCAGCTTAGTGAGTCCAGGGGCCAATAATTCACCCCTCCACTTT
.	.	TRBV19	TRBJ2-1	CASNARGSSYNEQFF	TGTGCCAGTAACGCTCGGGGAAGCTCCTACAATGAGCAGTTCTTC
.	once	TRBV27	TRBJ2-6	CASSLRGMEANVLTF	TGTGCCAGCAGTTTAAGGGGAATGGAGGCCAACGTCCTGACTTTC
TRBD1	.	TRBV7-9	TRBJ2-5	CSSSPPGTAIQETQYF	TGTTCCAGCAGCCCCCCCGGGACAGCGATACAAGAGACCCAGTACTTC
.	.	TRBV2	TRBJ1-3	CASSEQGSGNTIYF	TGTGCCAGCAGTGAACAGGGGTCTGGAAACACCATATATTTT
.	few	TRBV7-7	TRBJ2-2	CASSSGPNTGELFF	TGTGCCAGCAGCTCTGGGCCGAACACCGGGGAGCTGTTTTTT
.	.	TRBV6-5	TRBJ1-6	CASSYVDSPLHF	TGTGCCAGCAGTTACGTGGACAGTCCCCTCCACTTT
TRBD1	.	TRBV7-6	TRBJ2-3	CASSLSGGGDTQYF	TGTGCCAGCAGCTTATCAGGGGGTGGAGATACGCAGTATTTT
TRBD1	.	TRBV5-4	TRBJ2-1	CASSSTGTGREQFF	TGTGCCAGCAGCTCCACCGGGACAGGGCGTGAGCAGTTCTTC
.	.	TRBV6-6	TRBJ1-2	CASSYSNQGGGYTF	TGTGCCAGCAGTTACTCGAACCAGGGAGGTGGCTACACCTTC
TRBD1	.	TRBV7-9	TRBJ1-2	CASSPGDRGDGYTF	TGTGCCAGCAGCCCTGGGGACAGGGGAGATGGCTACACCTTC
.	.	TRBV2	TRBJ2-2	CASSPGQGTSTGELFF	TGTGCCAGCAGTCCGGGGCAGGGGACGAGTACCGGGGAGCTGTTTTTT
TRBD1	.	TRBV7-9	TRBJ2-7	CASSNPRSGQAVDAYEQYF	TGTGCCAGCAGCAACCCCCGGTCGGGACAGGCGGTTGATGCCTACGAGCAGTACTTC
TRBD2	.	TRBV5-4	TRBJ2-3	CASSSRVAGPSTDTQYF	TGTGCCAGCAGCTCACGTGTAGCGGGTCCTAGCACAGATACGCAGTATTTT
.	.	TRBV19	TRBJ1-3	CASGGSSGNTIYF	TGTGCCAGCGGGGGGAGCTCTGGAAACACCATATATTTT
.	.	TRBV11-3	TRBJ1-1	CASSLEQDTEAFF	TGTGCCAGCAGCTTAGAACAGGACACTGAAGCTTTCTTT
.	.	TRBV14	TRBJ2-5	CASSQDGRGSETQYF	TGTGCCAGCAGCCAAGACGGTCGGGGATCAGAGACCCAGTACTTC
.	.	TRBV2	TRBJ2-7	CASNRDTYEQYF	TGTGCCAGCAACCGGGACACATACGAGCAGTACTTC
TRBD1	.	TRBV7-2	TRBJ2-7	CASSRKVGGTGGHYEQYF	TGTGCCAGCTCCCGTAAGGTGGGCGGGACAGGGGGTCACTACGAGCAGTACTTC
.	.	TRBV25-1	TRBJ2-1	CASSAGTEQFF	TGTGCCAGCAGTGCAGGAACTGAGCAGTTCTTC
.	.	TRBV15	TRBJ1-4	CATSRGAGQLNNEKLFF	TGTGCCACCAGCAGAGGGGCCGGACAGTTGAATAATGAAAAACTGTTTTTT
.	.	TRBV20-1	TRBJ2-2	CPSSRVRELFF	TGCCCCTCCTCCCGGGTACGGGAGCTGTTTTTT
TRBD2	.	TRBV7-2	TRBJ2-1	CASSLDVAGGRNEQFF	TGTGCCAGCAGCTTAGACGTCGCGGGGGGAAGGAATGAGCAGTTCTTC
.	.	TRBV7-9	TRBJ2-2	CASGRTGELFF	TGTGCCAGCGGCCGCACCGGGGAGCTGTTTTTT
.	.	TRBV30	TRBJ2-5	CAWSEGGYQETQYF	TGTGCCTGGAGTGAAGGGGGTTACCAAGAGACCCAGTACTTC
TRBD1	.	TRBV10-3	TRBJ2-2	CAISESTGGRRGELFF	TGTGCCATCAGTGAGTCTACAGGGGGCCGACGCGGGGAGCTGTTTTTT
.	.	TRBV18	TRBJ2-7	CASSPAGMSYEQYF	TGTGCCAGCTCACCGGCAGGGATGTCCTACGAGCAGTACTTC
.	.	TRBV6-1	TRBJ1-1	CASSEGGTEAFF	TGTGCCAGCAGTGAGGGGGGTACTGAAGCTTTCTTT
TRBD1	.	TRBV6-1	TRBJ1-5	CASSGTGFNQPQHF	TGTGCCAGCAGTGGGACAGGCTTCAATCAGCCCCAGCATTTT
.	.	TRBV11-1	TRBJ1-3	CASSFNRQPGNTIYF	TGTGCCAGCAGCTTTAATCGACAGCCTGGAAACACCATATATTTT
TRBD2	.	TRBV19	TRBJ2-7	CASSLSGGDYEQYF	TGTGCCAGTAGCCTCAGCGGGGGGGACTACGAGCAGTACTTC
TRBD1	.	TRBV5-1	TRBJ1-3	CASRRDRGPGNTIYF	TGCGCCAGCAGACGGGACAGGGGCCCTGGAAACACCATATATTTT
.	.	TRBV2	TRBJ2-2	CASREQGPTGELFF	TGTGCCAGCAGAGAACAGGGCCCGACCGGGGAGCTGTTTTTT
.	.	TRBV6-4	TRBJ2-1	CASSDSSRGVGDEQFF	TGTGCCAGCAGTGACTCGAGCAGGGGGGTAGGCGATGAGCAGTTCTTC
TRBD1	.	TRBV13	TRBJ2-7	CASSPRTGTYEQYF	TGTGCCAGCAGCCCCCGGACAGGAACCTACGAGCAGTACTTC
TRBD1	.	TRBV29-1	TRBJ2-3	CSAYRQGEPDTQYF	TGCAGCGCCTATAGACAGGGGGAGCCAGATACGCAGTATTTT
.	.	TRBV5-1	TRBJ2-2	CASSPTSHGSGVGELFF	TGCGCCAGCAGCCCGACTAGTCACGGGAGTGGTGTCGGGGAGCTGTTTTTT